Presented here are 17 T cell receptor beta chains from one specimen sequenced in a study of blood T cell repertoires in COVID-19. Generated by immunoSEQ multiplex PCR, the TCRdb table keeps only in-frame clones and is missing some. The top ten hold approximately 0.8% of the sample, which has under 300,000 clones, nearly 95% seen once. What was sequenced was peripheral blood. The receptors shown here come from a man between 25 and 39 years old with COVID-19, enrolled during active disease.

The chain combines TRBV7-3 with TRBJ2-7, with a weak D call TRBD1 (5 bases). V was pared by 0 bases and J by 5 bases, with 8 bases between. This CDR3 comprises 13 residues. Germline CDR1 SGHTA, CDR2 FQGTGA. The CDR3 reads CASSLTGAHEQYF. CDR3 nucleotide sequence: TGTGCCAGCAGCTTAACTGGGGCACACGAGCAGTACTTC.

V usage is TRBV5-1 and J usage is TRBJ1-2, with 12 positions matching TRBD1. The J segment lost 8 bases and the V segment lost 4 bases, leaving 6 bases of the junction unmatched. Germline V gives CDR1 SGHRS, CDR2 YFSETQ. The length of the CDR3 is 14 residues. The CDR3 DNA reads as TGCGCCAGCAGCCTGGGACAGGGGGCGGTGGGCTACACCTTC. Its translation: CASSLGQGAVGYTF.

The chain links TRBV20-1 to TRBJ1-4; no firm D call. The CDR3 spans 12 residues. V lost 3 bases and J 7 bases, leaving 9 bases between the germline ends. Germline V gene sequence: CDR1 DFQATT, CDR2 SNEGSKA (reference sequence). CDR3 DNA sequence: TGCAGTGCTAGTTTGGGCCTTGAAAAACTGTTTTTT. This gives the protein CSASLGLEKLFF.

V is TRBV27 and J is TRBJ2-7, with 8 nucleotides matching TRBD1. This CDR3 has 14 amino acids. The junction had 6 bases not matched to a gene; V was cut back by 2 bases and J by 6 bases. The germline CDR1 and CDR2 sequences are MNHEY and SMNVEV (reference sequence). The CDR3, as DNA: TGTGCCAGCAGTTTAGGGATCGACAGGGGCGAGCAGTACTTC. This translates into CASSLGIDRGEQYF.

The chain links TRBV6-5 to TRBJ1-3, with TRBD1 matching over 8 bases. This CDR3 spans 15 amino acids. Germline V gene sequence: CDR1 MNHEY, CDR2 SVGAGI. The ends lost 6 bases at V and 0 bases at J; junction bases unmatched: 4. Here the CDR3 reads CASRDREISGNTIYF. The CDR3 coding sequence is TGTGCCAGCAGGGACAGGGAAATCTCTGGAAACACCATATATTTT.

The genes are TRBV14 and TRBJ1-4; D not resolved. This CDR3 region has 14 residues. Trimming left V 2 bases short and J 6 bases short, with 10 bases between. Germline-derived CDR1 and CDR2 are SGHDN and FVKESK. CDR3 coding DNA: TGTGCCAGCAGCCAAACAGAACTCGATGAAAAACTGTTTTTT. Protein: CASSQTELDEKLFF. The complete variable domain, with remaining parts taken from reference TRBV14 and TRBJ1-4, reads EAGVTQFPSHSVIEKGQTVTLRCDPISGHDNLYWYRRVMGKEIKFLLHFVKESKQDESGMPNNRFLAERTGGTYSTLKVQPAELEDSGVYFCASSQTELDEKLFFGSGTQLSVL.

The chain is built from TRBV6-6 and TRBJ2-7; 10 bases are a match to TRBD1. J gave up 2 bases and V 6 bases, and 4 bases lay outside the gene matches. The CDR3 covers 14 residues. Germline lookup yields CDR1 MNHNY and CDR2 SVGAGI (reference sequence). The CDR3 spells CASRSGTGAYEQYF. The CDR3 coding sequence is TGTGCCAGCAGATCCGGGACAGGGGCCTACGAGCAGTACTTC.

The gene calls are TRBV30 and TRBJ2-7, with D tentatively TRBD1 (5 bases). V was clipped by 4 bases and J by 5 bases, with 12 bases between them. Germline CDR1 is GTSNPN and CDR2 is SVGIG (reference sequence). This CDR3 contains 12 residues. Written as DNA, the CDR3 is TGTGCCTGGAACACAGGCCGGAACGAGCAGTACTTC. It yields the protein CAWNTGRNEQYF.

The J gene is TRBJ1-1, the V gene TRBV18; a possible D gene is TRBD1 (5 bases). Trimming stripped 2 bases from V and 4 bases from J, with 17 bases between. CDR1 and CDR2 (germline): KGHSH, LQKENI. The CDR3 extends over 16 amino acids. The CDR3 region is CASSPSEGLVSTEAFF. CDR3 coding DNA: TGTGCCAGCTCACCATCGGAGGGGCTTGTGAGCACTGAAGCTTTCTTT.

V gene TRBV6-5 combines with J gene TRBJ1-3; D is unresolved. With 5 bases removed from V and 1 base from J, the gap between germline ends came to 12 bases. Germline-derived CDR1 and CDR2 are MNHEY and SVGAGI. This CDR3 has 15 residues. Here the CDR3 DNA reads TGTGCCAGCAGTCCTTCTTCCGGGTCTGGAAACACCATATATTTT. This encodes CASSPSSGSGNTIYF.

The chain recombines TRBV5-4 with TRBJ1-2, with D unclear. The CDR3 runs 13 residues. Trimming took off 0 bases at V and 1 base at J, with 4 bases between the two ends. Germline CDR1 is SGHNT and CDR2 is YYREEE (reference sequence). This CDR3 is CASSLGGNYGYTF. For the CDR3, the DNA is TGTGCCAGCAGCTTGGGAGGTAACTATGGCTACACCTTC.

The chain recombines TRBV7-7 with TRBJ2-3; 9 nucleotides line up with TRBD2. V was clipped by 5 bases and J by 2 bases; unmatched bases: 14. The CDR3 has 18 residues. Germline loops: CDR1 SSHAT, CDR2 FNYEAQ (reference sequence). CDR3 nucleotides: TGTGCCAGCAGCCCGGTAGGAGGTGGCGGGGGGGCCACAGATACGCAGTATTTT. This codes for CASSPVGGGGGATDTQYF.

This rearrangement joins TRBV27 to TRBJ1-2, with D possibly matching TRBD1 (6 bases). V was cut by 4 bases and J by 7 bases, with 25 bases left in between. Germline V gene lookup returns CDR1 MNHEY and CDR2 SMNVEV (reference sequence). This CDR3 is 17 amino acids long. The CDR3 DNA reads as TGTGCCAGCAGTTACGCCGTTTTAGGGGGGGCGCTGGGTGGCTACACCTTC. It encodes CASSYAVLGGALGGYTF.

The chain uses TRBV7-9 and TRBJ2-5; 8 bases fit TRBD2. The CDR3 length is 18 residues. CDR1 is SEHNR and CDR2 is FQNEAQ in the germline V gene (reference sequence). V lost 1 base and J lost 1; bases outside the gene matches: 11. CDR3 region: CASSLGSNGGGTQETQYF. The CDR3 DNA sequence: TGTGCCAGCAGCTTAGGGTCAAACGGGGGGGGAACCCAAGAGACCCAGTACTTC.

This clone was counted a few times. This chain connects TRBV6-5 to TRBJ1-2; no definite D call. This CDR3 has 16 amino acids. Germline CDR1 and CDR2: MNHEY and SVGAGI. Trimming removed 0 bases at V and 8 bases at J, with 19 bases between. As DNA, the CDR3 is TGTGCCAGCAGTTACTCGGTCCGACTTCAAAACGGGGGCTACACCTTC. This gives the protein CASSYSVRLQNGGYTF.

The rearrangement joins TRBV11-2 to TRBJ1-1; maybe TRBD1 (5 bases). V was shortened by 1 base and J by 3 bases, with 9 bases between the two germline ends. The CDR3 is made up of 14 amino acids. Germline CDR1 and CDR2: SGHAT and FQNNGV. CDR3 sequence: CASSLGLRDTEAFF. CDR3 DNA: TGTGCCAGCAGCTTAGGGCTCAGGGACACTGAAGCTTTCTTT.

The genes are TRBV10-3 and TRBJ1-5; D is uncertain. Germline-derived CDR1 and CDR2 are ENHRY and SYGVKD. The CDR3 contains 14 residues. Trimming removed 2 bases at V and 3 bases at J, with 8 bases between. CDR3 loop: CAISEGRPNQPQHF. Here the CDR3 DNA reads TGTGCCATCAGTGAGGGGCGTCCCAATCAGCCCCAGCATTTT.